These 4 T cell receptor beta chains were all obtained from the same sample, sequenced in a study of blood T cell repertoires in COVID-19. The assay was immunoSEQ multiplex PCR, and TCRdb's table has in-frame clones only and misses some. Altogether more than 200,000 clones are present, 80% to 85% being singletons, with the ten largest covering more than 25%. The sequenced material came from peripheral blood. The source of these receptors is a man in his forties with acute or convalescent COVID-19.

The rearrangement joins TRBV7-8 to TRBJ1-2, with D hard to call. The CDR3 length is 15 residues. Trimming removed 1 base from V and 5 bases from J, with 14 bases in between. Germline CDR1 SGHVS, CDR2 FQNEAQ. In DNA form, the CDR3 reads TGTGCCAGCAGCTTAGAAGTTCCCATCAGTTATGGCTACACCTTC. Translation gives CASSLEVPISYGYTF.

There are a few counts of this clone. J is TRBJ2-3 and V is TRBV10-3, with 9 nucleotides matching TRBD2. V shed 0 bases and J 6 bases; nucleotides not matched to a gene: 4. Germline loops: CDR1 ENHRY, CDR2 SYGVKD. CDR3 length: 15 residues. The CDR3 sequence is CAISESRAGGDTQYF. The DNA for the CDR3 is TGTGCCATCAGTGAGTCGAGAGCGGGAGGCGATACGCAGTATTTT.

About this clone: The sample has other DNA sequences that encode this CDR3 too. J is TRBJ2-7 and V is TRBV18, with TRBD2 matching 12 bases. The CDR3 covers 15 residues. The germline gives CDR1 KGHSH, CDR2 LQKENI. V was clipped by 3 bases and J by 5 bases; unmatched bases: 5. Here the CDR3 reads CASSPPSGRAHEQYF. The CDR3 DNA reads as TGTGCCAGCTCACCCCCTAGCGGGAGGGCACACGAGCAGTACTTC. The entire variable domain, with the rest obtained from reference TRBV18 and TRBJ2-7, is as follows: NAGVMQNPRHLVRRRGQEARLRCSPMKGHSHVYWYRQLPEEGLKFMVYLQKENIIDESGMPKERFSAEFPKEGPSILRIQQVVRGDSAAYFCASSPPSGRAHEQYFGPGTRLTVT.

The gene calls are TRBV27 and TRBJ1-2; 8 bases are shared with TRBD1. V shed 3 bases and J 7 bases; nucleotides not matched to a gene: 4. The germline V gene encodes CDR1 MNHEY and CDR2 SMNVEV (reference sequence). This CDR3 has 13 residues. CDR3 sequence: CASSFTGGGGYTF. Here the CDR3 DNA reads TGTGCCAGCAGTTTCACAGGGGGGGGTGGCTACACCTTC.